The 32 T cell receptor beta chains below were found in one sample sequenced in a study of T-cell memory formation after mild COVID-19. TCRdb recomputed calls from the 5' RACE reads with MiXCR, one row per CDR3 protein. The sample has roughly 190,000 distinct CDR3 sequences, 15% to 20% seen once. Material: PBMCs or a T cell subset sorted from them (not recorded which). These receptors all come from an adult woman who had mild COVID-19 (a few samples of this study predate the infection). Cell type and time point are not known.

This clonotype was counted a few times. The chain carries TRBV11-2 and TRBJ2-3, with 9 positions matching TRBD2. The V gene end was trimmed by 0 bases and the J gene end by 5 bases; junction bases not matched to a gene: 6. This CDR3 is 16 amino acids long. Germline CDR1 SGHAT, CDR2 FQNNGV. CDR3 nucleotide sequence: TGTGCCAGCAGCTTAGACGGCGGGGGGGCAGGAGATACGCAGTATTTT. Translated, it gives CASSLDGGGAGDTQYF.

In this sample, this clonotype turned up a few times. The chain joins TRBV14 to TRBJ1-1; D call uncertain. The length of the CDR3 is 13 residues. Germline CDR1 SGHDN, CDR2 FVKESK. With 6 bases removed from V and 1 base from J, the gap between germline ends came to 9 bases. Here the CDR3 DNA reads TGTGCCAGCAGAAACGCTCGGAACACTGAAGCTTTCTTT. Residues: CASRNARNTEAFF.

This clonotype was detected a few times. V usage is TRBV29-1 and J usage is TRBJ2-7; 8 positions match TRBD2. The CDR3 loop spans 16 amino acids. CDR1 is SQVTM, CDR2 ANQGSEA, per germline. The V gene end was trimmed by 1 base and the J gene end by 2 bases; junction bases not matched to a gene: 10. The CDR3 coding sequence is TGCAGCGTTGAAGGCGGTGGAGCGGGGGCCCCCTACGAGCAGTACTTC. Translated: CSVEGGGAGAPYEQYF.

This chain links TRBV11-2 with TRBJ1-1; D not certain. The CDR3 loop spans 13 amino acids. CDR1 is SGHAT and CDR2 is FQNNGV in the germline V gene. Trimming removed 3 bases from V and 8 bases from J, with 13 bases in between. The CDR3 DNA is TGTGCCAGCAGCTTTAGAGAAGGTTTGGAAGCTTTCTTT. Its protein product is CASSFREGLEAFF.

V is TRBV15 and J is TRBJ2-7, with unresolved D. The CDR3 contains 12 residues. The germline V gene encodes CDR1 LNHNV and CDR2 YYDKDF (reference sequence). Deletions cut 0 bases from V and 7 bases from J, with 7 bases between. The CDR3 bases are TGTGCCACCAGCAGAGAAATAGGGGAGCAGTACTTC. Translating gives CATSREIGEQYF.

The chain is built from TRBV20-1 and TRBJ2-1; unclear D gene. V dropped 3 bases and J dropped 4 bases, with 16 bases sitting between them. The CDR3 runs 15 residues. Germline V gives CDR1 DFQATT, CDR2 SNEGSKA (reference sequence). The CDR3 sequence: CSASLISGLYNEQFF. Here the CDR3 DNA reads TGCAGTGCTAGTTTGATATCTGGGCTTTACAATGAGCAGTTCTTC.

The chain carries TRBV29-1 and TRBJ2-5; D is unclear. Trimming stripped 7 bases from V and 3 bases from J, with 6 bases between. The germline V gene encodes CDR1 SQVTM and CDR2 ANQGSEA. The CDR3 spans 10 residues. CDR3 residues: CSAHEETQYF. CDR3 DNA: TGCAGCGCTCATGAAGAGACCCAGTACTTC.

The rearrangement links TRBV11-2 to TRBJ1-5; D remains ambiguous. Trimming stripped 2 bases from V and 5 bases from J, with 10 bases between. Germline V lookup: CDR1 SGHAT, CDR2 FQNNGV. The CDR3 covers 14 residues. For the CDR3, the DNA is TGTGCCAGCAGCTTAAGTTTATGGGATCAGCCCCAGCATTTT. Translated: CASSLSLWDQPQHF.

The V and J genes are TRBV5-1 and TRBJ2-1; 11 bases match TRBD2. Losses at the gene ends were 2 bases for V and 9 bases for J; bases not matched to a gene: 13. This CDR3 comprises 17 residues. Germline V gene sequence: CDR1 SGHRS, CDR2 YFSETQ. The CDR3 nucleotides read TGCGCCAGCAGCTTAGGGACTAGCGGAGCAGTTTGGGTTGAGCAGTTCTTC. Its translation is CASSLGTSGAVWVEQFF.

This clonotype was counted at least ten times. The chain uses TRBV27 and TRBJ1-6; D not certain. V gave up 1 base and J gave up 5 bases, with 3 bases separating them. The CDR3 extends over 13 amino acids. The V gene's germline CDR1 is MNHEY and CDR2 SMNVEV (reference sequence). CDR3 nucleotides: TGTGCCAGCAGTTTATTGGATAATTCACCCCTCCACTTT. Residues: CASSLLDNSPLHF.

V and J are TRBV5-1 and TRBJ2-1; TRBD2 agrees at 12 bases. The CDR3 is 13 amino acids. After removal of 4 bases from V and 12 bases from J, the junction contained 5 bases not matched to a gene. CDR1 and CDR2 from the germline V gene are SGHRS and YFSETQ. CDR3 in amino acids: CASSETSGSGQFF. In nucleotides, the CDR3 is TGCGCCAGCAGCGAGACTAGCGGGAGTGGGCAGTTCTTC.

The chain employs TRBV21-1 and TRBJ2-6; TRBD1 is the table's D call and was not checked against the DNA. TRBV21-1 is annotated as a pseudogene. The CDR3 has 21 amino acids. DNA of the CDR3: TGTGCCAGCAGCAAGATTGCCGAGCCACGGGACGGATTCTCTGGGGCCAACGTCCTGACTTTC. The encoded protein is CASSKIAEPRDGFSGANVLTF.

The rearrangement joins TRBV5-1 to TRBJ2-7; possibly TRBD1 for D (5 bases). There are 17 residues in the CDR3. Germline CDR1 SGHRS, CDR2 YFSETQ. Between the trimmed V and J ends, which lost 3 bases and 0 bases, there was a span of 19 bases. The CDR3 DNA is TGCGCCAGCAGCTCGGCGCTGGACACCTGGAGCTCCTACGAGCAGTACTTC. This gives the protein CASSSALDTWSSYEQYF.

In its sample, this clonotype was seen a few times. The J gene is TRBJ2-7, the V gene TRBV5-4; 7 positions agree with TRBD1. Losses at the gene ends were 3 bases for V and 7 bases for J; bases not matched to a gene: 10. The V gene's germline CDR1 is SGHNT and CDR2 YYREEE (reference sequence). CDR3 length: 14 residues. The CDR3 DNA follows: TGTGCCAGCAGCTCTAGGACAGGTCCCCGTGAGCAGTACTTC. Translated: CASSSRTGPREQYF.

This clonotype was seen a few times. The chain couples TRBV12-3 or TRBV12-4 to TRBJ2-3; 11 bases map to TRBD1. This CDR3 is 16 amino acids long. J was trimmed by 1 base and V by 4 bases; bases with no gene match: 4. The DNA for the CDR3 is TGTGCCAGCAGTTACTGGACAGGGGGCGGCACAGATACGCAGTATTTT. Its protein product is CASSYWTGGGTDTQYF.

This clonotype occurred a few times. The V and J genes are TRBV7-6 and TRBJ1-1, with D perhaps TRBD1 (5 bases). This CDR3 spans 14 amino acids. Per germline, CDR1 SGHVS and CDR2 FNYEAQ. V lost 0 bases to trimming and J lost 1 base, with 6 bases between them. CDR3 region: CASSLARGNTEAFF. CDR3 in DNA: TGTGCCAGCAGCTTAGCGAGGGGGAACACTGAAGCTTTCTTT. The whole variable domain, filled in from reference TRBV7-6 and TRBJ1-1, reads GAGVSQSPRYKVTKRGQDVALRCDPISGHVSLYWYRQALGQGPEFLTYFNYEAQQDKSGLPNDRFSAERPEGSISTLTIQRTEQRDSAMYRCASSLARGNTEAFFGQGTRLTVV.

The chain is built from TRBV7-9 and TRBJ1-1, with D possibly being TRBD1 (6 bases). Germline lookup yields CDR1 SEHNR and CDR2 FQNEAQ (reference sequence). The V end lost 1 base, the J end lost 4 bases, and 13 bases lay between the germline ends. The CDR3 is 15 residues long. The DNA for the CDR3 is TGTGCCAGCAGCTTAGGGGGGGCGCGGGGCACTGAAGCTTTCTTT. Translating it yields CASSLGGARGTEAFF.

This clonotype has only a few counts. The chain has TRBV6-2 or TRBV6-3 and TRBJ1-2, with 8 bases fitting TRBD1. The CDR3 totals 15 residues. The germline gives CDR1 MNHEY, CDR2 SVGEGT. With 5 bases clipped from V and 8 bases from J, the junction kept 13 bases outside the gene matches. The CDR3 nucleotides are TGTGCCAGCAGTCACGGACAGGGTCCTTTGAGAGGCTACACCTTC. Translation: CASSHGQGPLRGYTF.

Points on this clonotype: The CDR3 does not close with the conserved phenylalanine or tryptophan, likely indicating a read error. This chain connects TRBV14 to TRBJ2-2, with 7 bases aligning to TRBD2. Germline CDR1 SGHDN, CDR2 FVKESK. The ends lost 3 bases at V and 8 bases at J; junction bases unmatched: 15. CDR3 length equals 17 residues. The DNA for the CDR3 is TGTGCCAGCAGCCAGAGACCGGGACTAAAAAGTTCGGGGGAGCTGTTTGTT. Its protein product is CASSQRPGLKSSGELFV.

The rearrangement uses TRBV9 and TRBJ2-7; no firm D call. Germline-derived CDR1 and CDR2 are SGDLS and YYNGEE. This CDR3 is 15 amino acids long. V was shortened by 1 base and J by 3 bases, with 14 bases between the two germline ends. CDR3 DNA: TGTGCCAGCAGCGTACGATCGGACCCCAGCTACGAGCAGTACTTC. Amino acids: CASSVRSDPSYEQYF. The whole variable domain, remainder taken from reference TRBV9 and TRBJ2-7, is DSGVTQTPKHLITATGQRVTLRCSPRSGDLSVYWYQQSLDQGLQFLIQYYNGEERAKGNILERFSAQQFPDLHSELNLSSLELGDSALYFCASSVRSDPSYEQYFGPGTRLTVT.

This clonotype was recorded a few times. V and J are TRBV5-6 and TRBJ1-2, with D tentatively TRBD1 (5 bases). The CDR3 covers 15 residues. Germline CDR1 SGHDT, CDR2 YYEEEE. V was pared by 3 bases and J by 2 bases, with 14 bases between. CDR3: CASSSRTPLNYGYTF. CDR3 DNA: TGTGCCAGCAGCTCCCGGACACCCTTGAACTATGGCTACACCTTC. Combining the CDR3 with reference TRBV5-6 and TRBJ1-2 gives the whole variable domain DAGVTQSPTHLIKTRGQQVTLRCSPKSGHDTVSWYQQALGQGPQFIFQYYEEEERQRGNFPDRFSGHQFPNYSSELNVNALLLGDSALYLCASSSRTPLNYGYTFGSGTRLTVV.

Many counts were recorded for this clonotype. The chain joins TRBV12-3 or TRBV12-4 to TRBJ2-5, with 10 bases identical to TRBD2. V gave up 6 bases and J gave up 9 bases; unmatched junction bases: 7. This CDR3 is built from 13 residues. The CDR3: CASSPSGGMAQYF. CDR3 nucleotides: TGTGCCAGCAGCCCTAGCGGGGGCATGGCCCAGTACTTC.

V usage is TRBV3-1 and J usage is TRBJ2-1, with D unresolved. The germline CDR1 and CDR2 sequences are LGHDT and YNNKEL (reference sequence). Trimming removed 4 bases from V and 6 bases from J, with 7 bases in between. The CDR3 contains 12 residues. The CDR3: CASSLPSNEQFF. The CDR3 DNA reads TGTGCCAGCAGCCTGCCCTCCAATGAGCAGTTCTTC.

The V gene is TRBV10-3, the J gene TRBJ2-1, with D possibly TRBD1 on 5 matching bases. Trimming removed 6 bases from V and 7 bases from J, with 10 bases in between. The CDR3 is 12 residues long. The germline gives CDR1 ENHRY, CDR2 SYGVKD. DNA for the CDR3: TGTGCCATCAGCGGTACAGGAAATGAGCAGTTCTTC. This sequence encodes CAISGTGNEQFF.

This rearrangement joins TRBV6-2 or TRBV6-3 to TRBJ2-5, with 9 nucleotides matching TRBD1. The CDR3 covers 14 residues. Unmatched junction bases numbered 6, after V lost 6 bases and J lost 4 bases. CDR1 is MNHEY and CDR2 is SVGEGT in the germline V gene. Here the CDR3 reads CASSWGQGGETQYF. Here the CDR3 DNA reads TGTGCCAGCAGCTGGGGACAGGGAGGAGAGACCCAGTACTTC.

This clonotype was counted ten times or more. This chain connects TRBV7-2 to TRBJ2-1; D is tentatively TRBD1 or TRBD2 (5 bases each). Trimming left V 4 bases short and J 9 bases short, with 10 bases between. From germline, CDR1 is SGHTA and CDR2 FQGNSA. The CDR3 contains 12 residues. The CDR3, as DNA: TGTGCCAGCAGCTCGGGGCTTAGTGAGCAGTTCTTC. Translated, it gives CASSSGLSEQFF.

This clonotype was observed a handful of times. The chain links TRBV11-2 to TRBJ2-1, with 7 bases that match TRBD2. The CDR3 length is 14 residues. The ends lost 1 base at V and 9 bases at J; junction bases unmatched: 6. CDR1 and CDR2 (germline): SGHAT, FQNNGV. Written as DNA, the CDR3 is TGTGCCAGCAGCTTAGTTAAGCGGGGCCCTGAGCAGTTCTTC. Amino acid sequence: CASSLVKRGPEQFF.

A few counts support this clonotype. The chain combines TRBV7-3 with TRBJ2-3; no reliable D call. Trimming shortened V by 5 bases and J by 1 base, and 7 bases separated the two germline ends. This CDR3 spans 13 amino acids. CDR1 and CDR2 from the germline V gene are SGHTA and FQGTGA. The CDR3 nucleotides read TGTGCCAGCAGCCCCCAACGCACAGATACGCAGTATTTT. Its protein is CASSPQRTDTQYF.

The chain has TRBV19 and TRBJ1-3; D ambiguous. V lost 3 bases, J lost 0 bases, and 9 bases lay in between. The CDR3 loop spans 15 amino acids. Germline CDR1 is LNHDA and CDR2 is SQIVND (reference sequence). CDR3 in amino acids: CASSIDRSSGNTIYF. The CDR3 DNA is TGTGCCAGTAGTATCGACCGCAGCTCTGGAAACACCATATATTTT.

This clonotype was seen many times. V usage is TRBV20-1 and J usage is TRBJ2-5, with TRBD2 matching over 7 bases. The junction had 18 bases not matched to a gene; V was cut back by 0 bases and J by 8 bases. Germline V gene sequence: CDR1 DFQATT, CDR2 SNEGSKA (reference sequence). This CDR3 is built from 17 residues. The CDR3 protein is CSARDAKANWGGRTQYF. In nucleotides, the CDR3 is TGCAGTGCTAGAGACGCCAAGGCAAATTGGGGAGGGAGAACCCAGTACTTC.

In its sample, this clonotype was seen a few times. J is TRBJ2-3 and V is TRBV30; D unresolved. CDR3 length: 13 amino acids. Trimming removed 0 bases at V and 0 bases at J, with 4 bases between. Germline CDR1 reads GTSNPN; CDR2 reads SVGIG (reference sequence). CDR3 in amino acids: CAWSVLSTDTQYF. The CDR3 nucleotides read TGTGCCTGGAGTGTCCTCAGCACAGATACGCAGTATTTT.

This clonotype was seen at least ten times. This chain joins TRBV5-6 and TRBJ1-5; possible D gene TRBD1, 5 bases. Trimming left V 4 bases short and J 0 bases short, with 17 bases between. Germline-derived CDR1 and CDR2 are SGHDT and YYEEEE. The CDR3 is made up of 17 amino acids. CDR3 nucleotides: TGTGCCAGCAGCAATGGACGGGGCTTGAATAGCAATCAGCCCCAGCATTTT. It codes for CASSNGRGLNSNQPQHF.